This TCR beta chain was documented in a study of Ad26.COV2.S vaccination and SARS-CoV-2 variants. Generated by immunoSEQ multiplex PCR, the TCRdb table keeps only in-frame clones and is missing some. Altogether about 480,000 clones are present, around 85% being singletons, with the ten largest covering around 13%. Treatment specified: some 20 received Ad26.COV2.S at low or high dose, single or two shots; 5 received placebo; per-sample allocation not given. Day 63 after the first injection of vaccine or placebo was the sampling time. The ends were cut back, 5 bases at V and 10 bases at J, with 17 bases in the middle. The germline CDR1 and CDR2 sequences are MRHNA and SNTAGT. This CDR3 is built from 13 residues.

This chain connects TRBV6-4 to TRBJ1-2, with D uncertain. The sample in question was peripheral blood, obtained in a trial of Ad26.COV2.S vaccine versus placebo. This clonotype originated in a person aged 18-60 years who received the Ad26.COV2.S COVID-19 vaccine or a placebo. The CDR3 sequence is CASSQNRPDSYTF. As DNA, the CDR3 is TGTGCCAGCAGTCAGAACAGACCCGACTCCTACACCTTC.